Sequencing of this T cell receptor (beta chain) was carried out in a study of T cells in Graves' hyperthyroidism and ophthalmopathy. This clonotype was recorded at least ten times. Diagnoses were established using clinical symptoms, serum thyroxine and TRAb, thyroid ultrasound and orbital computed tomography. There were TCR beta CDR3 regions amplified from RNA transcripts. TCR CDR3 regions were first amplified by RT-PCR with HTBI primers. TCRdb independently ran MiXCR on the multiplex PCR reads; one entry per CDR3 protein. Among about 160,000 distinct CDR3 sequences listed, 9.4% were seen once. Germline CDR1 SEHNR, CDR2 FQNEAQ (reference sequence). The CDR3 runs to 17 residues. V lost 3 bases and J lost 7, with 22 bases in between.

Sequenced input: blood. This sequence joins TRBV7-9 and TRBJ2-1; D may be TRBD1 or TRBD2 (5 bases each). This sequence was found in a woman between 18 and 30 years old with Graves' hyperthyroidism that later progressed to Graves' ophthalmopathy. CDR3 bases: TGTGCCAGCAGCTTCGACGGCCCCGGGACCTATTTTAATGAGCAGTTCTTC. Translated: CASSFDGPGTYFNEQFF.